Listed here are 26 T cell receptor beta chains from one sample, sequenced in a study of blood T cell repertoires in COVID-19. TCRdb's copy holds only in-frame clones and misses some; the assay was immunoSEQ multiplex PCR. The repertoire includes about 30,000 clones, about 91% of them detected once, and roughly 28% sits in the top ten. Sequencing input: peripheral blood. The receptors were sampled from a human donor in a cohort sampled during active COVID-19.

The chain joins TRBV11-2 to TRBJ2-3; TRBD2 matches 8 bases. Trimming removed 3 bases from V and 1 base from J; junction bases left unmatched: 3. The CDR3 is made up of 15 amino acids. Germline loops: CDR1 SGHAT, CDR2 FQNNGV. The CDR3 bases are TGTGCCAGCAGCTTTAGCGGGGCGGGCACAGATACGCAGTATTTT. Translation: CASSFSGAGTDTQYF.

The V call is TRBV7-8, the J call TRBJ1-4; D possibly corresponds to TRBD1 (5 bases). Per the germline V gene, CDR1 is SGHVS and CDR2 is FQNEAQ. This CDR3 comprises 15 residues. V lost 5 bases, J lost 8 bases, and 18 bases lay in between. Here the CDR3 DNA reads TGTGCCAGCAGCGGCAGGGCCGGGGGAAGGGAAAAACTGTTTTTT. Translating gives CASSGRAGGREKLFF. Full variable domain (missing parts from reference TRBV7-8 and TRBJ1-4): GAGVSQSPRYKVAKRGQDVALRCDPISGHVSLFWYQQALGQGPEFLTYFQNEAQLDKSGLPSDRFFAERPEGSVSTLKIQRTQQEDSAVYLCASSGRAGGREKLFFGSGTQLSVL.

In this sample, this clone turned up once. CDR3 amino acids: CASSARDTGELFF. The CDR3 DNA follows: TGCGCCAGCAGCGCGAGGGACACCGGGGAGCTGTTTTTT. The chain couples TRBV5-1 to TRBJ2-2; D perhaps matches TRBD2 (5 bases). The CDR3 totals 13 residues. Trimming shortened V by 4 bases and J by 3 bases, and 7 bases separated the two germline ends. Germline V gives CDR1 SGHRS, CDR2 YFSETQ.

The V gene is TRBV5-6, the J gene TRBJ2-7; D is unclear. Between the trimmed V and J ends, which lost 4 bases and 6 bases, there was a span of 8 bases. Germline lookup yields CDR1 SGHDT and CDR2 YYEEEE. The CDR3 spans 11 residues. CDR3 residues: CASSGQSEQYF. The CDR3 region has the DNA TGTGCCAGCAGCGGCCAAAGCGAGCAGTACTTC.

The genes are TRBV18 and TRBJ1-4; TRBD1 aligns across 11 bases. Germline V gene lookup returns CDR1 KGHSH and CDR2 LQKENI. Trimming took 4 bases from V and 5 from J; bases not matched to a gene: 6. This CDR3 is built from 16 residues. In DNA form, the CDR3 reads TGTGCCAGCTCACAAACCGGACAGGGGGCGAATGAAAAACTGTTTTTT. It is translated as CASSQTGQGANEKLFF.

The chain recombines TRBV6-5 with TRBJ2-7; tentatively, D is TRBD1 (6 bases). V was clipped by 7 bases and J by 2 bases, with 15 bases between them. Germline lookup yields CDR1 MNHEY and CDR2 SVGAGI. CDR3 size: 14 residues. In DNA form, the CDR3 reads TGTGCCAGCACCGGACAGCTAGCTACCTACGAGCAGTACTTC. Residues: CASTGQLATYEQYF.

This chain's CDR3 is CACPTAGLGNTIYF. The CDR3 nucleotides read TGTGCCTGCCCCACCGCGGGTCTTGGAAACACCATATATTTT. The chain employs TRBV30 and TRBJ1-3, with no clear D. V was pared by 6 bases and J by 3 bases, with 15 bases between. Germline lookup yields CDR1 GTSNPN and CDR2 SVGIG (reference sequence). The CDR3 is 14 amino acids. The full variable domain, completed using reference TRBV30 and TRBJ1-3, is SQTIHQWPATLVQPVGSPLSLECTVEGTSNPNLYWYRQAAGRGLQLLFYSVGIGQISSEVPQNLSASRPQDRQFILSSKKLLLSDSGFYLCACPTAGLGNTIYFGEGSWLTVV.

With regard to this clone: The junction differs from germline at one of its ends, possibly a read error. CDR3 in amino acids: CASSLASSGLGDF. CDR3 DNA sequence: TGTGCCAGCAGCTTGGCTTCTAGCGGACTCGGGGATTTT. The chain is built from TRBV5-4 and TRBJ2-3, with 7 bases identical to TRBD2. The CDR3 covers 13 residues. Germline V gene sequence: CDR1 SGHNT, CDR2 YYREEE (reference sequence).

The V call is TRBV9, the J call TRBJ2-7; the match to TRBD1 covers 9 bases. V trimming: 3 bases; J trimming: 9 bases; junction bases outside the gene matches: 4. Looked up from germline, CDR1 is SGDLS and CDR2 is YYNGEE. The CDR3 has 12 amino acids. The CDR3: CASSATGGGQYF. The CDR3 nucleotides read TGTGCCAGCAGCGCGACAGGGGGTGGGCAGTACTTC.

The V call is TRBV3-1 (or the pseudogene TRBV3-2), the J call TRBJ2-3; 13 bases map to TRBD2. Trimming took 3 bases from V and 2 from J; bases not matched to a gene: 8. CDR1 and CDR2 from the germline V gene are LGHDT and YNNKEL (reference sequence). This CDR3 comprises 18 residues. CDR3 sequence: CASSHRLAGGPLTDTQYF. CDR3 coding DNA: TGTGCCAGCAGCCACCGACTAGCGGGGGGACCCCTCACAGATACGCAGTATTTT.

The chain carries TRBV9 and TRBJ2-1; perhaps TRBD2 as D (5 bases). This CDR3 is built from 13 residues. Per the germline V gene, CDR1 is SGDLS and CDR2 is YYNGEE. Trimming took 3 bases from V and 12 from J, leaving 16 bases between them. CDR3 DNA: TGTGCCAGCAGCGGCGGACTGACGGTTGGGCAGTTCTTC. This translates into CASSGGLTVGQFF.

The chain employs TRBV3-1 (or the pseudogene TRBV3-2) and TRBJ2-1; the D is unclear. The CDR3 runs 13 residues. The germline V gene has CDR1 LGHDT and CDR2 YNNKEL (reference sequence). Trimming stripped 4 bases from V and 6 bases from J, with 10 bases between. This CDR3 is CASSPLSLNEQFF. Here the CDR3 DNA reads TGTGCCAGCAGCCCTCTAAGCCTCAATGAGCAGTTCTTC.

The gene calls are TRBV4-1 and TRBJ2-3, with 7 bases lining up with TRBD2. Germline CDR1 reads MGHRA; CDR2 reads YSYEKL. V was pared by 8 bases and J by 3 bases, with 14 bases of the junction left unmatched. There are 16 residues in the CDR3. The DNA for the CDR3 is TGCGCCAGCGGGGGGGAGGGGCGGTTTTGGACAGATACGCAGTATTTT. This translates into CASGGEGRFWTDTQYF.

The CDR3: CAVGRGRGTNEKLFF. The CDR3 DNA is TGTGCCGTAGGAAGGGGGCGAGGCACTAATGAAAAACTGTTTTTT. This rearrangement joins TRBV30 to TRBJ1-4; 7 positions match TRBD1. J lost 2 bases, V lost 8 bases, and 11 bases had no gene match. The CDR3 totals 15 residues. Germline V gene data show CDR1 as GTSNPN and CDR2 as SVGIG (reference sequence).

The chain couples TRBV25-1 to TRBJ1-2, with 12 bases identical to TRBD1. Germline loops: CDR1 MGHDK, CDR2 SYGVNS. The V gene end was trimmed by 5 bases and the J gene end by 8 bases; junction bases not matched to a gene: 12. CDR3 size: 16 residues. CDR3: CASSLPLGTGGDGYTF. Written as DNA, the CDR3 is TGTGCCAGCAGTCTCCCCCTAGGGACAGGGGGCGACGGCTACACCTTC.

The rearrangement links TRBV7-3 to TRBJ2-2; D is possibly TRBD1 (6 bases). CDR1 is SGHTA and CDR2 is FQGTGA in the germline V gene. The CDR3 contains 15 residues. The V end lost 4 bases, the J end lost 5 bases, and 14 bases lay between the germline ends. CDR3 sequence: CASSSSTGATGELFF. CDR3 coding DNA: TGTGCCAGCAGCTCTTCGACAGGAGCAACCGGGGAGCTGTTTTTT.

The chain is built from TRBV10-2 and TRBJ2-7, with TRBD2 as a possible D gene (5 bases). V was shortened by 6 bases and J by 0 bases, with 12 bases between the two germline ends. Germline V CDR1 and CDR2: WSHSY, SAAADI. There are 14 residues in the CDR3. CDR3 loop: CASRDFKNSYEQYF. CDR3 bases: TGCGCCAGCAGGGACTTCAAAAACTCCTACGAGCAGTACTTC.

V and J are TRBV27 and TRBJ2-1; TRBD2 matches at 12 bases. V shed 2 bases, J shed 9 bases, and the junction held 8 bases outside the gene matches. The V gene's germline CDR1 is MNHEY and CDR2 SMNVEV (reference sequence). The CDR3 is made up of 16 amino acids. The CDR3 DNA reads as TGTGCCAGCAGTTTAGGGACTAGCGGGTGGGAGGTTGAGCAGTTCTTC. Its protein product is CASSLGTSGWEVEQFF.

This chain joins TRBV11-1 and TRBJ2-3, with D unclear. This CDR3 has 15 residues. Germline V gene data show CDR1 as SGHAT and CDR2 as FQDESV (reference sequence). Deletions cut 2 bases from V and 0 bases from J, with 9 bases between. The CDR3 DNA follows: TGTGCCAGCAGCTTATTTATGGGCAGCACAGATACGCAGTATTTT. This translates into CASSLFMGSTDTQYF.

CDR3 DNA: TGTGCCAGCTTGAGACAGGGCCGAACGCAGTATTTT. Translation: CASLRQGRTQYF. The genes are TRBV6-6 and TRBJ2-3; TRBD1 matches 7 bases. The CDR3 consists of 12 residues. The V gene end was trimmed by 8 bases and the J gene end by 9 bases; junction bases not matched to a gene: 8. Germline-derived CDR1 and CDR2 are MNHNY and SVGAGI (reference sequence).

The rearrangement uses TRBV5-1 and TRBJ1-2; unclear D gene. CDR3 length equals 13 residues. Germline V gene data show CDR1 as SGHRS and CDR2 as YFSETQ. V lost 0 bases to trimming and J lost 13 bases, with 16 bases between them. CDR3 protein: CASSLASTARGTF. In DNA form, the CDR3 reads TGCGCCAGCAGCTTGGCCTCGACCGCCCGGGGCACCTTC.

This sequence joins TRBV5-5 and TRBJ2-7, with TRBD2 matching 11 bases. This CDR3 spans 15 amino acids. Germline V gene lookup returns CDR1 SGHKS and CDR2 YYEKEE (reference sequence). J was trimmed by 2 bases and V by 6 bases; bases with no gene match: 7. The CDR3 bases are TGTGCCAGCAAAGTTAGCGGGGGGGGAACCTACGAGCAGTACTTC. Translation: CASKVSGGGTYEQYF.

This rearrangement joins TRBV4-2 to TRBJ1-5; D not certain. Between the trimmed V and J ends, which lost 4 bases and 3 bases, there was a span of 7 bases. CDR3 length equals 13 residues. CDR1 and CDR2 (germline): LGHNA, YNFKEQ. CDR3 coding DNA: TGTGCCAGCAGCCCCCAGGACAATCAGCCCCAGCATTTT. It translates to CASSPQDNQPQHF.

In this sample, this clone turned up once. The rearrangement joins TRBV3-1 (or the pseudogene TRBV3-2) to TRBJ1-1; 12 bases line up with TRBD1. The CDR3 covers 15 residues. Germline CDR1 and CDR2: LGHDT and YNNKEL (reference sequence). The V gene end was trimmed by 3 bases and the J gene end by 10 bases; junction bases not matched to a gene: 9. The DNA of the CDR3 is TGTGCCAGCAGCCATTTGGGACAGGGGGCTTCGGGAGCTTTCTTT. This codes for CASSHLGQGASGAFF.

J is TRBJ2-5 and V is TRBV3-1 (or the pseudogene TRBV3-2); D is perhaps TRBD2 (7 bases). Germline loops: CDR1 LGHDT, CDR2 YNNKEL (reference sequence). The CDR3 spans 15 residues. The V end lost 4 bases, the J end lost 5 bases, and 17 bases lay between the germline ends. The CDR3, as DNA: TGTGCCAGCAGCCCGGCCGGGGGGCCGCAGGAGACCCAGTACTTC. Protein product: CASSPAGGPQETQYF.

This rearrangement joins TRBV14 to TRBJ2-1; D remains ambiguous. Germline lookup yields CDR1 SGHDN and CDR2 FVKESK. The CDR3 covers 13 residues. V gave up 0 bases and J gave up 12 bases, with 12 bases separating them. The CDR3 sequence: CASSQDRYRVQFF. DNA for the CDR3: TGTGCCAGCAGCCAAGATCGGTACCGGGTGCAGTTCTTC.